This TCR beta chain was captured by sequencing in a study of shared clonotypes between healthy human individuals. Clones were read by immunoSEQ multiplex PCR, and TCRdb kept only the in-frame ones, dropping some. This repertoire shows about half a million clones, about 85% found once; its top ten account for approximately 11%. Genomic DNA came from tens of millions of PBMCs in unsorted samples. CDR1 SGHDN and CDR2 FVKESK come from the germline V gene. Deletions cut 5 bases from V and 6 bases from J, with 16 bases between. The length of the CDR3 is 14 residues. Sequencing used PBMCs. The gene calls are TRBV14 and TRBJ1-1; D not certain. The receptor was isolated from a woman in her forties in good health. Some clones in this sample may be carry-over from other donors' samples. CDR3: CASSKFQEAAEAFF. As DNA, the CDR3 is TGTGCCAGCAGCAAATTCCAGGAGGCTGCTGAAGCTTTCTTT.